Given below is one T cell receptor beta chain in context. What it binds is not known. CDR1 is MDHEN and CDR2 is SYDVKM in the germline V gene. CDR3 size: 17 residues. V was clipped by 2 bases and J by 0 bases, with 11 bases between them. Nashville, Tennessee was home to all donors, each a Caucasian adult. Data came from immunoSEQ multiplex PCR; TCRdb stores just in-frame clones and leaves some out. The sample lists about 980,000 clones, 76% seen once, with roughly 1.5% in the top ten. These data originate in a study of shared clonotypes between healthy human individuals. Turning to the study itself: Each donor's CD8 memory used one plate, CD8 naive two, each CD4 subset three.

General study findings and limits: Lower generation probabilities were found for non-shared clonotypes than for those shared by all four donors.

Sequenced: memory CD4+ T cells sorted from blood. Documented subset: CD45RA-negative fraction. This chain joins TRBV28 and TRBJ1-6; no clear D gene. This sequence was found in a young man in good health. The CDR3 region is CASSLQVPSSYNSPLHF. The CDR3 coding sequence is TGTGCCAGCAGTTTACAGGTTCCAAGCTCCTATAATTCACCCCTCCACTTT.